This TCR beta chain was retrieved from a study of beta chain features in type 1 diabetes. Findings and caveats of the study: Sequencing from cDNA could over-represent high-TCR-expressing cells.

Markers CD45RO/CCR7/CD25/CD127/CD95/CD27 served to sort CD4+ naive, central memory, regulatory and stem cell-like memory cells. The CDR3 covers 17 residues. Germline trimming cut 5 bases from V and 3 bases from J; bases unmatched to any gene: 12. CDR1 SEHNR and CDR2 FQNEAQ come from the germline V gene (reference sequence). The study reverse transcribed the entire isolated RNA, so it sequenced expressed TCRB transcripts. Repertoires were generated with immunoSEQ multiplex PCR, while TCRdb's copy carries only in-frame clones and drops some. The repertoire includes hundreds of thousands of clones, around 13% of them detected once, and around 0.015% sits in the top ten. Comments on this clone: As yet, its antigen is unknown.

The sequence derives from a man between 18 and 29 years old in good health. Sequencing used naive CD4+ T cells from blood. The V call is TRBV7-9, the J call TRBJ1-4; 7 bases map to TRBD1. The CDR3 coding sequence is TGTGCCAGCAGCCCTACCGACAGGGCAACGGCTAATGAAAAACTGTTTTTT. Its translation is CASSPTDRATANEKLFF. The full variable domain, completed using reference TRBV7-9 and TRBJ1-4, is DTGVSQNPRHKITKRGQNVTFRCDPISEHNRLYWYRQTLGQGPEFLTYFQNEAQLEKSRLLSDRFSAERPKGSFSTLEIQRTEQGDSAMYLCASSPTDRATANEKLFFGSGTQLSVL.